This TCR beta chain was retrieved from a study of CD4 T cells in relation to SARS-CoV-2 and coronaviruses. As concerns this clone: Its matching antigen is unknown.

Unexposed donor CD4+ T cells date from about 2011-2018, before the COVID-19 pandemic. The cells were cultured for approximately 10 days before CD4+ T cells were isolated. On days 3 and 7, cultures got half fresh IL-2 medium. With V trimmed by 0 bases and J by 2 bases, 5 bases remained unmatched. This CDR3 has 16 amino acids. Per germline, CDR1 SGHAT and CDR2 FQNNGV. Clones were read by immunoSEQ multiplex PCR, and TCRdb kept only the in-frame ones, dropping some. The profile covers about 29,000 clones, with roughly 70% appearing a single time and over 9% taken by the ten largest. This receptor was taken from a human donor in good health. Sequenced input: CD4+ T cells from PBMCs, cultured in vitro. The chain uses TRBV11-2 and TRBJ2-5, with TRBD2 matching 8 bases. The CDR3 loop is CASSLDSGGRQETQYF. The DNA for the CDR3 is TGTGCCAGCAGCTTAGATTCGGGGGGGCGGCAAGAGACCCAGTACTTC.